The 3 T cell receptor beta chains below all came from one sample that was sequenced in a study of blood T cell repertoires in COVID-19. Sequencing used immunoSEQ multiplex PCR; TCRdb keeps in-frame clones, though not all of them. The sample holds about 68,000 clones, 80% to 90% seen once. Source material: peripheral blood. All receptors come from a man aged 45-60 years with acute or convalescent COVID-19.

This clone was detected only a few times. This rearrangement joins TRBV5-1 to TRBJ2-7; D is undetermined. CDR1 is SGHRS, CDR2 YFSETQ, per germline. V was pared by 0 bases and J by 3 bases, with 10 bases between. This CDR3 is built from 14 residues. The CDR3 nucleotides are TGCGCCAGCAGCTTGGTTTCAGAAAGCTACGAGCAGTACTTC. This translates into CASSLVSESYEQYF. The entire variable domain, with the rest obtained from reference TRBV5-1 and TRBJ2-7, is as follows: KAGVTQTPRYLIKTRGQQVTLSCSPISGHRSVSWYQQTPGQGLQFLFEYFSETQRNKGNFPGRFSGRQFSNSRSEMNVSTLELGDSALYLCASSLVSESYEQYFGPGTRLTVT.

The chain uses TRBV14 and TRBJ1-6; perhaps TRBD1 as D (5 bases). Per germline, CDR1 SGHDN and CDR2 FVKESK. The CDR3 is 18 residues long. Trimming removed 0 bases from V and 4 bases from J, with 16 bases in between. CDR3 amino acids: CASSQEGSGPLYNSPLHF. Here the CDR3 DNA reads TGTGCCAGCAGCCAAGAGGGATCAGGGCCCCTTTATAATTCACCCCTCCACTTT.

This rearrangement joins TRBV5-5 to TRBJ1-2; 8 bases align to TRBD1. With V trimmed by 0 bases and J by 4 bases, 2 bases remained unmatched. This CDR3 is built from 14 residues. Looked up from germline, CDR1 is SGHKS and CDR2 is YYEKEE (reference sequence). The CDR3 loop is CASSLAGGIYGYTF. DNA for the CDR3: TGTGCCAGCAGCTTGGCAGGGGGCATCTATGGCTACACCTTC.